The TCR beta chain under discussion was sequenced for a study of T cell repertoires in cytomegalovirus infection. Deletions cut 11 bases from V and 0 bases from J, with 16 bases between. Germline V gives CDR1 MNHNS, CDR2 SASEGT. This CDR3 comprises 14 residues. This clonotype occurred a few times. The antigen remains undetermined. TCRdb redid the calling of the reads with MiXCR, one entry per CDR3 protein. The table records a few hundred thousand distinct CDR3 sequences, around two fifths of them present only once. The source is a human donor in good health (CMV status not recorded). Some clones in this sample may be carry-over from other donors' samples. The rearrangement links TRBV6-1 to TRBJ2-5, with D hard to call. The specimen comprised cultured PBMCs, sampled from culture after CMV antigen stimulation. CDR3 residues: CARGYHLYQETQYF. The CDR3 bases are TGTGCCCGCGGATACCACCTGTACCAAGAGACCCAGTACTTC.